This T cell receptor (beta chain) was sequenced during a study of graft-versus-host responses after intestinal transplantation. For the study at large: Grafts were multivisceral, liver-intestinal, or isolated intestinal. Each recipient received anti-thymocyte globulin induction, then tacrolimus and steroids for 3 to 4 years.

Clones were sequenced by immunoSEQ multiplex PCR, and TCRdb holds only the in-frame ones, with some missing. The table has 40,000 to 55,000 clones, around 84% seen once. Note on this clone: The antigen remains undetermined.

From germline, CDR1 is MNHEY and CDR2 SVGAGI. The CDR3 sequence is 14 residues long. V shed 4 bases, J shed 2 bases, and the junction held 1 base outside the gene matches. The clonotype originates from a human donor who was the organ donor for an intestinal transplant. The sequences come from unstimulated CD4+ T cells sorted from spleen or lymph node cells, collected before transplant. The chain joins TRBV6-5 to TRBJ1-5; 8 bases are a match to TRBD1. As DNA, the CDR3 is TGTGCCAGCAGTTTGGGACAGGGCAATCAGCCCCAGCATTTT. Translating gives CASSLGQGNQPQHF.